This record concerns one T cell receptor beta chain sequence. Trimming cost V 6 bases and J 1 base; bases outside gene matches: 5. The CDR3 loop spans 14 amino acids. Looked up from germline, CDR1 is MGHDK and CDR2 is SYGVNS. The assay was immunoSEQ multiplex PCR, and TCRdb's table has in-frame clones only and misses some. Among roughly 80,000 clones listed, around nine tenths were seen once. This record belongs to a study of technical replicates of blood from a few donors. The J gene is TRBJ2-7, the V gene TRBV25-1; 8 nucleotides line up with TRBD1. Sequenced: T cells isolated from PBMCs. The receptor comes from a human donor in good health. For the CDR3, the DNA is TGTGCCAGCAGAGGGACAGGCGGATCCTACGAGCAGTACTTC. This codes for CASRGTGGSYEQYF.